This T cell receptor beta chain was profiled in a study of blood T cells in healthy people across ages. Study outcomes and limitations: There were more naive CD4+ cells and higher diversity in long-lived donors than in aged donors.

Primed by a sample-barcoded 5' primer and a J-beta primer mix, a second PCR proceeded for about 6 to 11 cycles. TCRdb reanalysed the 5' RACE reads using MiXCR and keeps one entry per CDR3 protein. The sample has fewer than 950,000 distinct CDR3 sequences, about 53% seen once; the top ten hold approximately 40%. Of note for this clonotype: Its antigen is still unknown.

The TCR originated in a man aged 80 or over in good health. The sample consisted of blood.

The CDR3: CASSLATGQLHGYTF. The CDR3 nucleotides read TGTGCCAGCAGCTTAGCGACGGGACAGCTACATGGCTACACCTTC. This chain links TRBV7-9 with TRBJ1-2; 7 bases fit TRBD1. With V trimmed by 0 bases and J by 6 bases, 7 bases remained unmatched. Per germline, CDR1 SEHNR and CDR2 FQNEAQ (reference sequence). The CDR3 runs 15 residues.